Below, 27 T cell receptor beta chains from the same sample are listed, as sequenced in a study of T cell responses to AZD1222 COVID-19 vaccine. Generated by immunoSEQ multiplex PCR, the TCRdb table keeps only in-frame clones and is missing some. The sample contains roughly 190,000 clones, 93% of which appear only once. The specimen was peripheral blood, collected on day 0 of AZD1222 vaccination. The receptors originated from an adult in good health.

The gene calls are TRBV6-5 and TRBJ1-5; no reliable D call. Trimming pared 8 bases from V and 3 bases from J, leaving 11 bases between. Germline CDR1 MNHEY, CDR2 SVGAGI. The CDR3 contains 13 residues. The CDR3 bases are TGTGCCAGCGGGGAAATCTCCAATCAGCCCCAGCATTTT. Translated: CASGEISNQPQHF.

In its sample, this clone was seen once. The V and J genes are TRBV4-1 and TRBJ2-7; 8 nucleotides align to TRBD1. Germline assignment: CDR1 MGHRA and CDR2 YSYEKL. With V trimmed by 4 bases and J by 7 bases, 9 bases remained unmatched. The CDR3 sequence is 14 residues long. The CDR3 DNA sequence: TGCGCCAGCAGCCCTCGGGACAGGCTAGGGGAGCAGTACTTC. Translated, it gives CASSPRDRLGEQYF.

The V and J genes are TRBV6-6 and TRBJ2-5; no reliable D call. Germline V gene lookup returns CDR1 MNHNY and CDR2 SVGAGI (reference sequence). The V gene lost 4 bases and the J gene lost 3 bases, with 12 bases spanning the gap. This CDR3 region has 14 residues. The CDR3 loop is CASSFAYSEETQYF. In nucleotides, the CDR3 is TGTGCCAGCAGTTTCGCATATTCAGAAGAGACCCAGTACTTC.

The V call is TRBV6-6, the J call TRBJ2-1; 11 positions match TRBD2. CDR3 length equals 16 residues. Germline V gives CDR1 MNHNY, CDR2 SVGAGI (reference sequence). V shed 5 bases and J 2 bases; nucleotides not matched to a gene: 5. The CDR3 DNA is TGTGCCAGCAGTCCGACTAGCGGGAAGGCCTACAATGAGCAGTTCTTC. This sequence encodes CASSPTSGKAYNEQFF.

The table lists this clone with a count of one. As DNA, the CDR3 is TGTGCCAGCAGCCCGACAGGGAATAGCAATCAGCCCCAGCATTTT. Translation: CASSPTGNSNQPQHF. The genes are TRBV5-5 and TRBJ1-5, with 7 positions matching TRBD1. In germline, CDR1 is SGHKS, CDR2 YYEKEE (reference sequence). This CDR3 contains 15 residues. J was trimmed by 0 bases and V by 4 bases; bases with no gene match: 4.

This clone came up a few times. The V and J genes are TRBV5-4 and TRBJ1-1; perhaps TRBD1 as D (5 bases). Germline V gene lookup returns CDR1 SGHNT and CDR2 YYREEE (reference sequence). The CDR3 contains 14 residues. Trimming stripped 4 bases from V and 7 bases from J, with 17 bases between. The CDR3: CASSPGGTIGEAFF. CDR3 nucleotides: TGTGCCAGCAGCCCGGGGGGGACTATAGGTGAAGCTTTCTTT.

The chain uses TRBV30 and TRBJ1-1, with a tentative D call TRBD1 (5 bases). From germline, CDR1 is GTSNPN and CDR2 SVGIG (reference sequence). V was cut by 2 bases and J by 7 bases, with 14 bases left in between. The CDR3 sequence is 13 residues long. This chain's CDR3 is CAWSSRVGGEAFF. CDR3 nucleotide sequence: TGTGCCTGGAGTAGCCGGGTTGGGGGTGAAGCTTTCTTT.

The V call is TRBV2, the J call TRBJ1-5; D call uncertain. V was pared by 7 bases and J by 2 bases, with 18 bases between. The CDR3 extends over 16 amino acids. The germline V gene has CDR1 SNHLY and CDR2 FYNNEI. The CDR3 is CASNMEAGSGNQPQHF. The CDR3 DNA sequence: TGTGCCAGCAACATGGAGGCCGGTAGCGGCAATCAGCCCCAGCATTTT.

CDR3 loop: CASMERESSYEQYF. The CDR3 DNA reads as TGTGCCAGCATGGAGCGGGAGAGCTCCTACGAGCAGTACTTC. The chain combines TRBV2 with TRBJ2-7; TRBD2 aligns across 8 bases. Germline V gene lookup returns CDR1 SNHLY and CDR2 FYNNEI. The CDR3 is made up of 14 amino acids. V lost 7 bases and J lost 0; bases outside the gene matches: 5.

This rearrangement joins TRBV5-4 to TRBJ2-1, with D unclear. Trimming shortened V by 4 bases and J by 3 bases, and 20 bases separated the two germline ends. The CDR3 is 17 amino acids. Per the germline V gene, CDR1 is SGHNT and CDR2 is YYREEE (reference sequence). This CDR3 is CASSPRAGSSNYNEQFF. The CDR3 nucleotides are TGTGCCAGCAGCCCGCGAGCCGGTAGCAGTAACTACAATGAGCAGTTCTTC.

The J gene is TRBJ1-2, the V gene TRBV14, with D uncertain. Between the trimmed V and J ends, which lost 0 bases and 8 bases, there was a span of 22 bases. The CDR3 is 17 amino acids. Germline CDR1 reads SGHDN; CDR2 reads FVKESK. The DNA for the CDR3 is TGTGCCAGCAGCCAAGATCTCCGGAGCTCCCCCTCACGGGGCTACACCTTC. This gives the protein CASSQDLRSSPSRGYTF.

This chain joins TRBV12-3 or TRBV12-4 and TRBJ1-1, with a possible D match to TRBD1 (5 bases). The CDR3 runs 13 residues. V gave up 6 bases and J gave up 2 bases, with 10 bases separating them. The CDR3 coding sequence is TGTGCCAGCAGAACTCAGGGAAACACTGAAGCTTTCTTT. It translates to CASRTQGNTEAFF.

The V gene is TRBV5-1, the J gene TRBJ1-1; tentative D call: TRBD1 (5 bases). Trimming removed 4 bases at V and 11 bases at J, with 21 bases between. This CDR3 has 14 amino acids. Germline lookup yields CDR1 SGHRS and CDR2 YFSETQ. The CDR3 coding sequence is TGCGCCAGCAGCGAGAGTTCAGACAGTCGGTCGGCTTTCTTT. Translated, it gives CASSESSDSRSAFF.

CDR3 DNA sequence: TGTGCCAGCCGGGGTCAAAAGGGGGTGCAGTACTTC. Translated, it gives CASRGQKGVQYF. The chain joins TRBV6-5 to TRBJ2-4, with TRBD1 as a possible D gene (6 bases). Germline V gene lookup returns CDR1 MNHEY and CDR2 SVGAGI. Trimming took off 8 bases at V and 13 bases at J, with 18 bases between the two ends. This CDR3 spans 12 amino acids.

The chain carries TRBV15 and TRBJ1-2, with 7 bases that match TRBD1. This CDR3 has 14 residues. The V segment lost 1 base and the J segment 1 base; nucleotides outside the gene matches: 0. Germline CDR1 reads LNHNV; CDR2 reads YYDKDF (reference sequence). The CDR3: CATSRGDSNYGYTF. CDR3 bases: TGTGCCACCAGCAGAGGGGACAGTAACTATGGCTACACCTTC.

This clone was detected only once. The chain couples TRBV27 to TRBJ1-4; no clear D. CDR3 length equals 15 residues. The ends were cut back, 4 bases at V and 0 bases at J, with 9 bases in the middle. CDR1 and CDR2 (germline): MNHEY, SMNVEV (reference sequence). As DNA, the CDR3 is TGTGCCAGCAGTTCTCTCAGAACAACTAATGAAAAACTGTTTTTT. This gives the protein CASSSLRTTNEKLFF.

J is TRBJ2-7 and V is TRBV7-9; D call uncertain. The CDR3 totals 18 residues. The germline gives CDR1 SEHNR, CDR2 FQNEAQ (reference sequence). V gave up 6 bases and J gave up 2 bases, with 26 bases separating them. The CDR3: CASSSTPNEQNNPYEQYF. CDR3 nucleotide sequence: TGTGCCAGCAGTTCAACCCCCAACGAGCAAAACAATCCCTACGAGCAGTACTTC. Supplemented by reference TRBV7-9 and TRBJ2-7, the full variable domain reads DTGVSQNPRHKITKRGQNVTFRCDPISEHNRLYWYRQTLGQGPEFLTYFQNEAQLEKSRLLSDRFSAERPKGSFSTLEIQRTEQGDSAMYLCASSSTPNEQNNPYEQYFGPGTRLTVT.

The chain links TRBV5-1 to TRBJ2-3, with D possibly being TRBD2 (6 bases). CDR1 is SGHRS and CDR2 is YFSETQ in the germline V gene. The CDR3 spans 14 residues. The V end lost 4 bases, the J end lost 2 bases, and 11 bases lay between the germline ends. For the CDR3, the DNA is TGCGCCAGCAGCCCAAGGAGGGCCACAGATACGCAGTATTTT. This gives the protein CASSPRRATDTQYF.

The rearrangement links TRBV7-8 to TRBJ1-2; a weak D match, TRBD1 (6 bases). From germline, CDR1 is SGHVS and CDR2 FQNEAQ. Trimming shortened V by 2 bases and J by 3 bases, and 16 bases separated the two germline ends. The CDR3 runs to 16 residues. CDR3: CASSLNRDIPDYGYTF. CDR3 DNA: TGTGCCAGCAGCTTAAACCGGGACATTCCCGACTATGGCTACACCTTC.

The chain joins TRBV4-1 to TRBJ1-3; possibly TRBD1 for D (5 bases). The CDR3 runs to 17 residues. Germline-derived CDR1 and CDR2 are MGHRA and YSYEKL. V was cut by 1 base and J by 0 bases, with 13 bases left in between. This chain's CDR3 is CASSQVGTGNSGNTIYF. CDR3 nucleotides: TGCGCCAGCAGCCAAGTGGGGACGGGAAACTCTGGAAACACCATATATTTT.

The chain joins TRBV5-4 to TRBJ1-2; D remains unclear. CDR1 and CDR2 from the germline V gene are SGHNT and YYREEE (reference sequence). The CDR3 loop spans 13 amino acids. V was cut by 2 bases and J by 5 bases, with 10 bases left in between. In nucleotides, the CDR3 is TGTGCCAGCAGCTTACTTCGAGGGTATGGCTACACCTTC. Translation: CASSLLRGYGYTF.

The chain combines TRBV3-1 (or the pseudogene TRBV3-2) with TRBJ1-2; 9 bases align to TRBD1. CDR1 LGHDT and CDR2 YNNKEL come from the germline V gene (reference sequence). J gave up 5 bases and V 6 bases, and 10 bases lay outside the gene matches. The CDR3 runs 15 residues. CDR3 sequence: CASSQTGGNHYGYTF. The CDR3 DNA is TGTGCCAGCAGTCAGACAGGGGGAAATCATTATGGCTACACCTTC.

J is TRBJ2-5 and V is TRBV5-1; D is tentatively TRBD1 or TRBD2 (6 bases each). Looked up from germline, CDR1 is SGHRS and CDR2 is YFSETQ. V dropped 4 bases and J dropped 2 bases, with 15 bases sitting between them. The CDR3 consists of 15 residues. This CDR3 is CASSPTPGAQETQYF. The CDR3 DNA reads TGCGCCAGCAGCCCAACCCCGGGGGCTCAAGAGACCCAGTACTTC. Combining the CDR3 with reference TRBV5-1 and TRBJ2-5 gives the whole variable domain KAGVTQTPRYLIKTRGQQVTLSCSPISGHRSVSWYQQTPGQGLQFLFEYFSETQRNKGNFPGRFSGRQFSNSRSEMNVSTLELGDSALYLCASSPTPGAQETQYFGPGTRLLVL.

In the case of this clone: Other DNA variants within this sample encode the same CDR3. This chain uses TRBV5-8 with TRBJ1-2, with D tentatively TRBD1 (6 bases). V shed 3 bases and J shed 2 bases, with 8 bases lying between them. CDR1 SGHTS and CDR2 YDEGEE come from the germline V gene. CDR3 length: 13 amino acids. The CDR3 loop reads CASSWGANYGYTF. CDR3 nucleotides: TGTGCCAGCAGCTGGGGGGCCAACTATGGCTACACCTTC.

The chain couples TRBV6-5 to TRBJ1-1; maybe TRBD1 (6 bases). The V gene lost 6 bases and the J gene lost 1 base, with 12 bases spanning the gap. The germline gives CDR1 MNHEY, CDR2 SVGAGI. CDR3 length: 14 residues. CDR3 sequence: CASSPRTANTEAFF. CDR3 nucleotide sequence: TGTGCCAGCAGCCCCCGGACAGCGAACACTGAAGCTTTCTTT.

This clone was seen a handful of times. The chain employs TRBV19 and TRBJ2-7; D possibly matches TRBD1 or TRBD2 (6 bases each). The ends were cut back, 6 bases at V and 0 bases at J, with 15 bases in the middle. Per the germline V gene, CDR1 is LNHDA and CDR2 is SQIVND (reference sequence). This CDR3 has 15 amino acids. DNA of the CDR3: TGTGCCAGTAGCCTACAGGGACTGAACTCCTACGAGCAGTACTTC. This translates into CASSLQGLNSYEQYF.

The J gene is TRBJ2-7, the V gene TRBV15; 8 bases match TRBD1. This CDR3 is 15 amino acids long. Germline CDR1 reads LNHNV; CDR2 reads YYDKDF (reference sequence). V lost 6 bases, J lost 0 bases, and 7 bases stayed unmatched. CDR3 amino acids: CATSPGGGLSYEQYF. The CDR3 DNA sequence: TGTGCCACCAGTCCAGGGGGCGGCCTCTCCTACGAGCAGTACTTC.